This entry is about one TCR beta chain. This entry comes from a study of blood T cell repertoires in COVID-19. As for the study in general: Material from acute and convalescent COVID-19 was sourced from the United States, Italy and Spain. Nucleic acid was either cDNA or gDNA, and it came from T cells, B-cell-depleted T cells, or PBMCs.

As processed by the authors: Nucleated cell number was recorded as an estimate derived from reference gene primer amplification. Profiling relied on immunoSEQ multiplex PCR, and the TCRdb table lists in-frame clones only, not all of them. D and trimming were read from the DNA, whereas the V and J calls and clone size are those reported in that table. The table shows 150,000 to 200,000 clones, with 65% to 90% occurring only once. CDR3 length: 14 residues. V lost 8 bases to trimming and J lost 0 bases, with 11 bases between them. Germline V gives CDR1 LGHDT, CDR2 YNNKEL (reference sequence). V usage is TRBV3-1 (or the pseudogene TRBV3-2) and J usage is TRBJ1-3; D is unclear. The sequenced sample consisted of peripheral blood. The origin of this receptor is a man between 60 and 75 years old with acute or convalescent COVID-19. Here the CDR3 reads CASAPRDSGNTIYF. CDR3 nucleotides: TGTGCCAGCGCCCCCCGGGACTCTGGAAACACCATATATTTT.